The subject of this entry is one T cell receptor beta chain. Its antigen is not identified. CDR3 length equals 12 residues. The source of the sample is a study of CXCR3-negative and CXCR3-positive naive CD8 T cells. The study made its TRB cDNA libraries by 5' RACE, adding UMI labels. TCRdb re-called the 5' RACE reads and shows each CDR3 protein once, DNA omitted. This repertoire includes approximately 40,000 distinct CDR3 sequences. Findings and limits, study-wide: TRB CDR3 properties indicated TCR strength, while surface CD5 was similar across naive subsets.

The chain has TRBV12-3 or TRBV12-4 and TRBJ1-1. This receptor was identified in a human donor in good health. Some clones in this sample may be carry-over from other donors' samples. Specimen: memory CD8+ T cells from blood. The chain's CDR3 is CASPDLDTEAFF.